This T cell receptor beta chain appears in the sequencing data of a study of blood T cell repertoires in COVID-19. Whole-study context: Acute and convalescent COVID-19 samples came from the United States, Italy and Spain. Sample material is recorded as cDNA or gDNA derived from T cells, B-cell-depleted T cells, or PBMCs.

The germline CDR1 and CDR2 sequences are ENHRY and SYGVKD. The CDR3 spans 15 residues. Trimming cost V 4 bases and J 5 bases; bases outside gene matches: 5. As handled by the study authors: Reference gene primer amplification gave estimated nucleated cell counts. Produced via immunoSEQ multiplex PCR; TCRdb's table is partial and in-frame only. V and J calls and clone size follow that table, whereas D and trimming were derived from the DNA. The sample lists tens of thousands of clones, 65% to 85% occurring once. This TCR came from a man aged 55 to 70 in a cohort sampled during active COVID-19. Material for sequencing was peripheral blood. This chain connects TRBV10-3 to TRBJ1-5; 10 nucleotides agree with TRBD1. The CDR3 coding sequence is TGTGCCATCAGTGGAACTGGACAGGGGGATCAGCCCCAGCATTTT. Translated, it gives CAISGTGQGDQPQHF.